The clone carrying this T cell receptor (beta chain) was detected many times. What it binds is not known. The CDR3 spans 13 residues. Germline V gene data show CDR1 as SEHNR and CDR2 as FQNEAQ (reference sequence). V was pared by 7 bases and J by 4 bases, with 8 bases between. The data originate from a study of T cells in Graves' hyperthyroidism and ophthalmopathy. Overall study results and limits: By a 13 V-J model, ophthalmopathy was set apart from stable hyperthyroidism. Most clonotypes that expanded in the thyroid above 0.001 also showed up in blood.

TCR beta CDR3 region amplification was performed from RNA transcripts. TCR CDR3 regions were first amplified by RT-PCR with HTBI primers. TCRdb independently ran MiXCR on the multiplex PCR reads; one entry per CDR3 protein. This table has 350,000 or so distinct CDR3 sequences, 20% to 25% appearing once. The study excluded patients with uncontrolled infection, other autoimmune disease, pregnancy or lactation. The diagnoses drew upon clinical symptoms, serum thyroxine and TRAb, thyroid ultrasound and orbital computed tomography. Sequenced material: blood. V gene TRBV7-9 combines with J gene TRBJ2-6; the D is unclear. The origin of this receptor is a woman aged 45-65 years with Graves' hyperthyroidism. The CDR3 reads CASKLSGANVLTF. Written as DNA, the CDR3 is TGTGCCAGCAAATTGTCCGGGGCCAACGTCCTGACTTTC.